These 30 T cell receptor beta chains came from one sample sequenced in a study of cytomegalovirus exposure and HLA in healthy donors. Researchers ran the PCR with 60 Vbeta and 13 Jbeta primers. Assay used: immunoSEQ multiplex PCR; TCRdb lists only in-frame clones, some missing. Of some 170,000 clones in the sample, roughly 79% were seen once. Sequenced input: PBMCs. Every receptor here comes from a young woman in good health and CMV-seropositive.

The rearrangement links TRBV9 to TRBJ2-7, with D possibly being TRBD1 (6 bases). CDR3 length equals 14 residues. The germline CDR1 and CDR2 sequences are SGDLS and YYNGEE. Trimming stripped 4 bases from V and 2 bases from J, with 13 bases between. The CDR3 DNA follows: TGTGCCAGCAGCCAGGGGCCAGGAACCTACGAGCAGTACTTC. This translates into CASSQGPGTYEQYF.

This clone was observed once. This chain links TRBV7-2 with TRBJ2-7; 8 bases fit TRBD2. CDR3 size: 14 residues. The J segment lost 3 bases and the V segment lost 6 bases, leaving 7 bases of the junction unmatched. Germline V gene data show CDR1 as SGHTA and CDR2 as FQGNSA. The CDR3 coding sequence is TGTGCCAGCAGAAAACAGCGGGGGCTCTACGAGCAGTACTTC. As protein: CASRKQRGLYEQYF.

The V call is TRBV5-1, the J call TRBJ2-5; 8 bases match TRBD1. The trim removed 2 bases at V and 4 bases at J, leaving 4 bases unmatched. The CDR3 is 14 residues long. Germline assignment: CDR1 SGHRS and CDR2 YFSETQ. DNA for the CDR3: TGCGCCAGCAGCTTTAGGACAGGGCCAGAGACCCAGTACTTC. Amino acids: CASSFRTGPETQYF. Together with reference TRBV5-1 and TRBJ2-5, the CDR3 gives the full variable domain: KAGVTQTPRYLIKTRGQQVTLSCSPISGHRSVSWYQQTPGQGLQFLFEYFSETQRNKGNFPGRFSGRQFSNSRSEMNVSTLELGDSALYLCASSFRTGPETQYFGPGTRLLVL.

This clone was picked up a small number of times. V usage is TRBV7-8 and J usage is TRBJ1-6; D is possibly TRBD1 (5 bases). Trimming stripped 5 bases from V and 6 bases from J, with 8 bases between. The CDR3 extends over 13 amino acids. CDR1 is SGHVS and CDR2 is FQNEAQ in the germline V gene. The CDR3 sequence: CASSPQGNSPLHF. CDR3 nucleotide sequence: TGTGCCAGCAGCCCCCAGGGTAATTCACCCCTCCACTTT.

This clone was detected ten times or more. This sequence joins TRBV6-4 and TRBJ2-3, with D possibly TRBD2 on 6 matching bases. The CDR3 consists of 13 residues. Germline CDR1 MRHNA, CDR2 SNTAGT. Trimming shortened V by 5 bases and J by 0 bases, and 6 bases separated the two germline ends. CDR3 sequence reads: CASSSGSTDTQYF. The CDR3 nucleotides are TGTGCCAGCAGTAGCGGGAGCACAGATACGCAGTATTTT.

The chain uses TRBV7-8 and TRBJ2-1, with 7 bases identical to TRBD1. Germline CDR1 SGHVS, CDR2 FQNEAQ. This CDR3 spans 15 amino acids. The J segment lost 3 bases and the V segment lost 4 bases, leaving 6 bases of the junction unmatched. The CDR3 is CASSSRGQIYNEQFF. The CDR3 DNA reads TGTGCCAGCAGCTCAAGGGGACAGATCTACAATGAGCAGTTCTTC.

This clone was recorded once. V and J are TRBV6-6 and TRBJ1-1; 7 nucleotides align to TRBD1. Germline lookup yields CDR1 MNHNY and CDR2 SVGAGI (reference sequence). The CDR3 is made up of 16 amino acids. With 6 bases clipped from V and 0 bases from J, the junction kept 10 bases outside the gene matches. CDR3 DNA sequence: TGTGCCAGCAGCCAGGACGCGGGACAGATGAACACTGAAGCTTTCTTT. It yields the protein CASSQDAGQMNTEAFF.

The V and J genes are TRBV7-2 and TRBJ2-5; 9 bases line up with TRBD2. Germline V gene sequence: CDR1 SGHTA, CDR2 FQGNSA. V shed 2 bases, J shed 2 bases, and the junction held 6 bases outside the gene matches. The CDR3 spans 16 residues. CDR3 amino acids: CASSLSRSGGQETQYF. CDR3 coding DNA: TGTGCCAGCAGCTTAAGTAGGAGCGGGGGGCAAGAGACCCAGTACTTC.

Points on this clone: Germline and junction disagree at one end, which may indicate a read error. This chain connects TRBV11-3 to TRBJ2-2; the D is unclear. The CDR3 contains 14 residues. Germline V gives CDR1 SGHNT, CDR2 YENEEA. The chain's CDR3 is CASSPDSAAGELFF. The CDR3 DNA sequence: TGTGCCAGCAGCCCCGACTCTGCGGCCGGCGAGCTGTTTTTT.

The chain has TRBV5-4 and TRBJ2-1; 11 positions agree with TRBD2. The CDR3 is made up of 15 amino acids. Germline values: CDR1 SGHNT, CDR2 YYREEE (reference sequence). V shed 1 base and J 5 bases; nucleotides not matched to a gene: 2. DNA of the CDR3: TGTGCCAGCAGCTTGTTTAGCGGGGGGGACAATGAGCAGTTCTTC. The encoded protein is CASSLFSGGDNEQFF. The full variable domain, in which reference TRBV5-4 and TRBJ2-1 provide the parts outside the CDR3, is ETGVTQSPTHLIKTRGQQVTLRCSSQSGHNTVSWYQQALGQGPQFIFQYYREEENGRGNFPPRFSGLQFPNYSSELNVNALELDDSALYLCASSLFSGGDNEQFFGPGTRLTVL.

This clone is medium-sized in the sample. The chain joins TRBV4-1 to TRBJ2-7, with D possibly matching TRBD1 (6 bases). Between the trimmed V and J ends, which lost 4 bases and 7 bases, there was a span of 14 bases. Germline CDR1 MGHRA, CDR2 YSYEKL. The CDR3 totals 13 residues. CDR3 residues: CASSLLSGEEQYF. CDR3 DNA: TGCGCCAGCAGCCTACTCTCAGGGGAAGAGCAGTACTTC.

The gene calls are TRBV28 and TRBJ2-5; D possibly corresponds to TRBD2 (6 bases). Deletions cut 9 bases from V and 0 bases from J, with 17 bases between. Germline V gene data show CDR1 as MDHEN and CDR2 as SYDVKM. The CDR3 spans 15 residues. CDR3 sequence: CASLAGGANQETQYF. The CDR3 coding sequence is TGTGCCAGTCTGGCAGGCGGGGCTAACCAAGAGACCCAGTACTTC.

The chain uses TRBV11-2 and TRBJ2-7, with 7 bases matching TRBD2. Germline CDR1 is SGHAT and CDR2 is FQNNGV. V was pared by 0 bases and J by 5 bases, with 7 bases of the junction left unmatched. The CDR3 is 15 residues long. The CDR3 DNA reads TGTGCCAGCAGCTTAGATTATGGGGGGGTCCACGAGCAGTACTTC. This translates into CASSLDYGGVHEQYF.

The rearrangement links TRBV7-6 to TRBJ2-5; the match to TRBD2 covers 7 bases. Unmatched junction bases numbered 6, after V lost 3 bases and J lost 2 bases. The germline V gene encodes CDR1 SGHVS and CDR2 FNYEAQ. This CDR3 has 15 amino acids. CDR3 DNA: TGTGCCAGCAGCTTTGTGCTAGCGGCACAAGAGACCCAGTACTTC. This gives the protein CASSFVLAAQETQYF.

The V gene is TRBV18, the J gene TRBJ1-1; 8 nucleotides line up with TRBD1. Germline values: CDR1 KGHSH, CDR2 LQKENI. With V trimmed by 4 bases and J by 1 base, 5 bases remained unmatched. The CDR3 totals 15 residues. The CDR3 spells CASSRTTGENTEAFF. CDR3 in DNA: TGTGCCAGCTCACGTACGACAGGGGAGAACACTGAAGCTTTCTTT.

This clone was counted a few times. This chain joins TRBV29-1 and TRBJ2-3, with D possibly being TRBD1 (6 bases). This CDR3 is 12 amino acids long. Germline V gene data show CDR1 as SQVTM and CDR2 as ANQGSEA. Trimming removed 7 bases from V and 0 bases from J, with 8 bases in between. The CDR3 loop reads CSGGQSTDTQYF. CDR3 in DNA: TGCAGCGGTGGACAGAGCACAGATACGCAGTATTTT.

CDR3 sequence (DNA): TGTGCCAGCAGCCCTCTAACCGGACGCGGGCACGGCTACACCTTC. Translating gives CASSPLTGRGHGYTF. V and J are TRBV5-5 and TRBJ1-2; no firm D call. The CDR3 has 15 amino acids. V lost 4 bases and J 8 bases, leaving 21 bases between the germline ends. CDR1 SGHKS and CDR2 YYEKEE come from the germline V gene (reference sequence).

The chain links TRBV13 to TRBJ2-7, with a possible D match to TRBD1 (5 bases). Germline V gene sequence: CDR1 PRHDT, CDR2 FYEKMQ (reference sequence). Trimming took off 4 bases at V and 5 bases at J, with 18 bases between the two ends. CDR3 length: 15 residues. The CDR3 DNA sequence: TGTGCCAGCAGCTCGTACTCCCCAGGGTGGAACGAGCAGTACTTC. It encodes CASSSYSPGWNEQYF.

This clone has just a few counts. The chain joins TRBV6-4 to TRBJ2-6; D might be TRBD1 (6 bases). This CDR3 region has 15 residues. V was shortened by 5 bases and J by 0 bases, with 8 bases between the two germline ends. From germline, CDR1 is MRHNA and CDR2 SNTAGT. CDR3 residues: CASSTDSSGANVLTF. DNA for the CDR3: TGTGCCAGCAGTACGGACAGCTCTGGGGCCAACGTCCTGACTTTC.

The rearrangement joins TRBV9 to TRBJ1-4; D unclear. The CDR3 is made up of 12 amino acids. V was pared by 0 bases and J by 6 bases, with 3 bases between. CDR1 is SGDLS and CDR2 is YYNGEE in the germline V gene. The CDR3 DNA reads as TGTGCCAGCAGCGTAGCTGATGAAAAACTGTTTTTT. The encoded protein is CASSVADEKLFF.

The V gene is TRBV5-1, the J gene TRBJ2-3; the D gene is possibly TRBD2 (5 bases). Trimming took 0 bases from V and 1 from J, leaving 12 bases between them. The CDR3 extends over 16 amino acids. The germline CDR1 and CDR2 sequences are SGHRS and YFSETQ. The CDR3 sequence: CASSLAGLGGTDTQYF. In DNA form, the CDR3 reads TGCGCCAGCAGCTTGGCTGGGTTGGGAGGCACAGATACGCAGTATTTT. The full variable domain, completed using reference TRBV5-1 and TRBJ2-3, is KAGVTQTPRYLIKTRGQQVTLSCSPISGHRSVSWYQQTPGQGLQFLFEYFSETQRNKGNFPGRFSGRQFSNSRSEMNVSTLELGDSALYLCASSLAGLGGTDTQYFGPGTRLTVL.

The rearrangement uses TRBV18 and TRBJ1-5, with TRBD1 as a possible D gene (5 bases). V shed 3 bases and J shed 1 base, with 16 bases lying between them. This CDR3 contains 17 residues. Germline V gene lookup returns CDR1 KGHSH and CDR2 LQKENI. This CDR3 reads CASSPWQGIGSNQPQHF. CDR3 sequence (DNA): TGTGCCAGCTCACCTTGGCAGGGAATTGGGAGCAATCAGCCCCAGCATTTT.

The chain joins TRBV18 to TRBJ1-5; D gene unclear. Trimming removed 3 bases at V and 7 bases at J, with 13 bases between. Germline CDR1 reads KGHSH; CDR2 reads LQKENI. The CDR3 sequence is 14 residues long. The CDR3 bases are TGTGCCAGCTCACCGGCAGGAGGGTGGCAGCCCCAGCATTTT. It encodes CASSPAGGWQPQHF.

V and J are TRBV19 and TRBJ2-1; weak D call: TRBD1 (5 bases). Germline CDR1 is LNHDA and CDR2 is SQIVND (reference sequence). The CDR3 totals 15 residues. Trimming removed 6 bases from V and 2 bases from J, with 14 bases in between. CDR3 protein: CASSAAAGPYNEQFF. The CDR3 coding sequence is TGTGCCAGTAGCGCGGCTGCAGGGCCCTACAATGAGCAGTTCTTC. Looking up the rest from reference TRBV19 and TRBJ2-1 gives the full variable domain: DGGITQSPKYLFRKEGQNVTLSCEQNLNHDAMYWYRQDPGQGLRLIYYSQIVNDFQKGDIAEGYSVSREKKESFPLTVTSAQKNPTAFYLCASSAAAGPYNEQFFGPGTRLTVL.

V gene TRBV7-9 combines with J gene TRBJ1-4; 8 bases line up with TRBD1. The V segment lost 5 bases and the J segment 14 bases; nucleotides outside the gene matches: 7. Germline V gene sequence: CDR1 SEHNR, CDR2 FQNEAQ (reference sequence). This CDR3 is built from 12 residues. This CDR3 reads CASSMTGARLFF. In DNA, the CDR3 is TGTGCCAGCAGCATGACAGGGGCGAGGCTGTTTTTT.

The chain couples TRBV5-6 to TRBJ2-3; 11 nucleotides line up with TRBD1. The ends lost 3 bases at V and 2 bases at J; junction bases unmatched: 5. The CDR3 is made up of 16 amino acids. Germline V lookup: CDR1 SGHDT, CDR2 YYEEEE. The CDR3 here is CASSWGTGGATDTQYF. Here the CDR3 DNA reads TGTGCCAGCAGCTGGGGGACAGGGGGTGCCACAGATACGCAGTATTTT.

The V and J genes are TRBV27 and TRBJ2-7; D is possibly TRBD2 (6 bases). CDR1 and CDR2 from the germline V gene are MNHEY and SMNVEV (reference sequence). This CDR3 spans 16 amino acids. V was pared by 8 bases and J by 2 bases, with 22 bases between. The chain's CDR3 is CASAPGPGSGAYEQYF. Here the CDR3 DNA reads TGTGCCAGCGCACCCGGACCCGGGAGCGGTGCCTACGAGCAGTACTTC.

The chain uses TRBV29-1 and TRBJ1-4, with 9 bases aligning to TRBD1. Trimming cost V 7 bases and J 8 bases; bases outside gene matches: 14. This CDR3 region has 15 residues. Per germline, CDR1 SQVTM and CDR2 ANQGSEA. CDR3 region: CSGGAGTGSAEKLFF. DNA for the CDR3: TGCAGCGGCGGGGCTGGGACAGGGAGCGCGGAAAAACTGTTTTTT.

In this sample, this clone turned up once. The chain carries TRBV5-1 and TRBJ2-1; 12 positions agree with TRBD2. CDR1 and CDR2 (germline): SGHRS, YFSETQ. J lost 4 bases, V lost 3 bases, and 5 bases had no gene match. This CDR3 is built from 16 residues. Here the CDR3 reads CASSSGTSGRYNEQFF. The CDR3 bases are TGCGCCAGCAGCTCGGGAACTAGCGGGAGGTACAATGAGCAGTTCTTC. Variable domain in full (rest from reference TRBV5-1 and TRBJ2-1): KAGVTQTPRYLIKTRGQQVTLSCSPISGHRSVSWYQQTPGQGLQFLFEYFSETQRNKGNFPGRFSGRQFSNSRSEMNVSTLELGDSALYLCASSSGTSGRYNEQFFGPGTRLTVL.

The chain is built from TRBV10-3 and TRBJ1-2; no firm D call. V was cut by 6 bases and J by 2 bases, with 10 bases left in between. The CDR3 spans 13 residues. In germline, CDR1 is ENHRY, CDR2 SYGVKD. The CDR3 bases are TGTGCCATCAGGCAAAACACCAACTATGGCTACACCTTC. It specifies CAIRQNTNYGYTF.